Listed below are T cell receptor beta chains from one sample, sequenced in a study of type 1 regulatory T cells. TCRdb passed the reads through MiXCR, listing each CDR3 protein once. The table records 88,000 or so distinct CDR3 sequences, 30% to 35% of them present only once. Sequencing was done on a sample of CD4+ T cells, either the whole sample or a sorted fraction (not recorded which). The receptors were gathered from a human donor in good health. Each CDR3 is given with its conserved first and last residue. D genes are given only for firm matches. Size values are once, few and many counts, or a class for expanded clones, and some rows have none.

j_call: TRBJ2-2
v_call: TRBV7-2
clone_size: .
d_call: TRBD2
cdr3_nt: TGTGCCAGCAGCTTGATGGCGGGAGGGCCCGGGGAGCTGTTTTTT
cdr3_aa: CASSLMAGGPGELFF

j_call: TRBJ1-5
v_call: TRBV10-3
clone_size: .
d_call: TRBD1
cdr3_nt: TGTGCCACCGGGAGACAGGGGAGAAGCAATCAGCCCCAGCATTTT
cdr3_aa: CATGRQGRSNQPQHF

j_call: TRBJ2-7
v_call: TRBV5-1
clone_size: .
d_call: .
cdr3_nt: TGCGCCAGCGGCCTAGAGGGCCCCCCCTACGAGCAGTACTTC
cdr3_aa: CASGLEGPPYEQYF

j_call: TRBJ2-5
v_call: TRBV19
clone_size: .
d_call: TRBD2
cdr3_nt: TGTGCCAGTAGTATTCTAGCGGGTGATGAGACCCAGTACTTC
cdr3_aa: CASSILAGDETQYF

j_call: TRBJ1-1
v_call: TRBV10-2
clone_size: .
d_call: .
cdr3_nt: TGCGCCAGCAGTGGTTTAGGACGGGAAGCTTTCTTT
cdr3_aa: CASSGLGREAFF

j_call: TRBJ1-5
v_call: TRBV20-1
clone_size: .
d_call: .
cdr3_nt: TGCAGTGCTAGAGATCTCGGCGGTGGGAGCAATCAGCCCCAGCATTTT
cdr3_aa: CSARDLGGGSNQPQHF

j_call: TRBJ2-5
v_call: TRBV15
clone_size: few
d_call: .
cdr3_nt: TGTGCCACGTCAAGAGGGAGCAGGGGATTGGAAGAGACCCAGTACTTC
cdr3_aa: CATSRGSRGLEETQYF

j_call: TRBJ2-1
v_call: TRBV14
clone_size: .
d_call: .
cdr3_nt: TGTGCCAGCAGCCAAGTTGTAGCGCCAATCGGCTACAATGAGCAGTTCTTC
cdr3_aa: CASSQVVAPIGYNEQFF

j_call: TRBJ2-5
v_call: TRBV21-1
clone_size: .
d_call: .
cdr3_nt: TGTGCCAGCAGCAAAAGGTCGGGAGTGGCTCACCAAGGGACCCAGTACTTC
cdr3_aa: CASSKRSGVAHQGTQYF

j_call: TRBJ1-1
v_call: TRBV6-2/TRBV6-3
clone_size: .
d_call: .
cdr3_nt: TGTGCCAGCAGTCCCCTTATAAATGCCGCTAGTGAAGCTTTCTTT
cdr3_aa: CASSPLINAASEAFF

j_call: TRBJ2-2
v_call: TRBV9
clone_size: few
d_call: TRBD2
cdr3_nt: TGTGCCAGCAGCGGGAGGGAGACTAGCGGGAGCCGGGAGCTGTTTTTT
cdr3_aa: CASSGRETSGSRELFF

j_call: TRBJ2-2
v_call: TRBV5-6
clone_size: few
d_call: .
cdr3_nt: TGTGCCAGCAGCTTGACCGGGGGCCCGAACACCGGGGAGCTGTTTTTT
cdr3_aa: CASSLTGGPNTGELFF

j_call: TRBJ1-1
v_call: TRBV5-5
clone_size: .
d_call: TRBD1
cdr3_nt: TGTGCCAGCAGCTTTAACAGGGGGCTGGCTTTCTTT
cdr3_aa: CASSFNRGLAFF

j_call: TRBJ2-2
v_call: TRBV4-1
clone_size: few
d_call: .
cdr3_nt: TGCGCCAGCAGCCAAGTTGAGCTAGCGCCGAACACCGGGGAGCTGTTTTTT
cdr3_aa: CASSQVELAPNTGELFF

j_call: TRBJ2-1
v_call: TRBV11-2
clone_size: few
d_call: TRBD2
cdr3_nt: TGTGCCAGCAGCTTAGTACGCGGGGGAACCTACAATGAGCAGTTCTTC
cdr3_aa: CASSLVRGGTYNEQFF

j_call: TRBJ1-1
v_call: TRBV6-1
clone_size: .
d_call: .
cdr3_nt: TGTGCCACCCTAGGGTTGTTGAACACTGAAGCTTTCTTT
cdr3_aa: CATLGLLNTEAFF

j_call: TRBJ2-2
v_call: TRBV24-1
clone_size: .
d_call: .
cdr3_nt: TGTGCCACCAGTGATTTGCCGGACTACAGAGACACCGGGGAGCCGTTTTTT
cdr3_aa: CATSDLPDYRDTGEPFF

j_call: TRBJ2-1
v_call: TRBV5-1
clone_size: .
d_call: .
cdr3_nt: TGCGCCAGCAGCACCCGACAGAGCTCCTACAATGAGCAGTTCTTC
cdr3_aa: CASSTRQSSYNEQFF

j_call: TRBJ2-7
v_call: TRBV5-1
clone_size: .
d_call: .
cdr3_nt: TGCGCCAGCAGCTTGATGCGGGGCGACTACGAGCAGTACTTC
cdr3_aa: CASSLMRGDYEQYF

j_call: TRBJ2-7
v_call: TRBV4-3
clone_size: .
d_call: TRBD2
cdr3_nt: TGCGCCAGCAGCGGACGGACTAGCGGCTCCTACGAGCAGTACTTC
cdr3_aa: CASSGRTSGSYEQYF

j_call: TRBJ1-5
v_call: TRBV10-3
clone_size: many
d_call: .
cdr3_nt: TGTGCCATCAGTGGAGATAATAGCAATCAGCCCCAGCATTTT
cdr3_aa: CAISGDNSNQPQHF

j_call: TRBJ1-1
v_call: TRBV12-3/TRBV12-4
clone_size: .
d_call: TRBD1
cdr3_nt: TGTGCCAGCAGGCCAGGACAGGGGAACACTGAAGCTTTCTTT
cdr3_aa: CASRPGQGNTEAFF

j_call: TRBJ2-1
v_call: TRBV7-2
clone_size: .
d_call: .
cdr3_nt: TGTGCCAGCAGCCCACTCCTGGGCACGAGGGATGAGCAGTTCTTC
cdr3_aa: CASSPLLGTRDEQFF

j_call: TRBJ2-1
v_call: TRBV4-1
clone_size: .
d_call: TRBD2
cdr3_nt: TGCGCCAGCAGCCAGGGGAACGGGAGGAGCTCCTACAATGAGCAGTCCTTC
cdr3_aa: CASSQGNGRSSYNEQSF

j_call: TRBJ2-3
v_call: TRBV2
clone_size: .
d_call: TRBD1
cdr3_nt: TGTGCCAGCACCCCGCTCGGGACAGCACCCCCAGATACGCAGTATTTT
cdr3_aa: CASTPLGTAPPDTQYF

j_call: TRBJ2-3
v_call: TRBV10-3
clone_size: few
d_call: TRBD2
cdr3_nt: TGTGCCATCAGTGAGGTTGCGGGAGAAAGCACAGATACGCAGTACTTT
cdr3_aa: CAISEVAGESTDTQYF

j_call: TRBJ2-7
v_call: TRBV6-1
clone_size: few
d_call: .
cdr3_nt: TGTGCCAGCAGTGTATCTAGCACGGCCTACGAGCAGTACTTC
cdr3_aa: CASSVSSTAYEQYF

j_call: TRBJ2-3
v_call: TRBV3-1
clone_size: .
d_call: TRBD2
cdr3_nt: TGTGCCAGCAGTTACCGTAGCGGGAGCACAGATACGCAGTATTTT
cdr3_aa: CASSYRSGSTDTQYF

j_call: TRBJ1-2
v_call: TRBV7-8
clone_size: few
d_call: .
cdr3_nt: TGTGCCAGCAGCAATGACAGCGTGGCTGGCTACACCTTC
cdr3_aa: CASSNDSVAGYTF

j_call: TRBJ2-1
v_call: TRBV20-1
clone_size: once
d_call: .
cdr3_nt: TGCAGTGCTAGAGACAGGGTCGCCTACAATGAGCAGTTCTTC
cdr3_aa: CSARDRVAYNEQFF

j_call: TRBJ2-1
v_call: TRBV2
clone_size: few
d_call: .
cdr3_nt: TGTGCCAGCAGTGAAGGTAGGGGCCCCCAGGACAATGAGCAGTTCTTC
cdr3_aa: CASSEGRGPQDNEQFF

j_call: TRBJ1-5
v_call: TRBV6-6
clone_size: few
d_call: .
cdr3_nt: TGTGCCAGCAGTTACTCAAAGGCTGAACAGCATTTT
cdr3_aa: CASSYSKAEQHF

j_call: TRBJ1-2
v_call: TRBV5-1
clone_size: few
d_call: .
cdr3_nt: TGCGCCAGCAGCTTGGCAGGGAACTACTATGGCTACACCTTC
cdr3_aa: CASSLAGNYYGYTF

j_call: TRBJ2-7
v_call: TRBV3-1
clone_size: few
d_call: .
cdr3_nt: TGTGCCAGCAGCCATGTACTCGGCAGGGACTACGAGCAGTACTTC
cdr3_aa: CASSHVLGRDYEQYF

j_call: TRBJ2-2
v_call: TRBV5-6
clone_size: .
d_call: TRBD1
cdr3_nt: TGTGCCAGCAGCTGGGACAGGGGGCAGATCGGGGAGCTGTTTTTT
cdr3_aa: CASSWDRGQIGELFF